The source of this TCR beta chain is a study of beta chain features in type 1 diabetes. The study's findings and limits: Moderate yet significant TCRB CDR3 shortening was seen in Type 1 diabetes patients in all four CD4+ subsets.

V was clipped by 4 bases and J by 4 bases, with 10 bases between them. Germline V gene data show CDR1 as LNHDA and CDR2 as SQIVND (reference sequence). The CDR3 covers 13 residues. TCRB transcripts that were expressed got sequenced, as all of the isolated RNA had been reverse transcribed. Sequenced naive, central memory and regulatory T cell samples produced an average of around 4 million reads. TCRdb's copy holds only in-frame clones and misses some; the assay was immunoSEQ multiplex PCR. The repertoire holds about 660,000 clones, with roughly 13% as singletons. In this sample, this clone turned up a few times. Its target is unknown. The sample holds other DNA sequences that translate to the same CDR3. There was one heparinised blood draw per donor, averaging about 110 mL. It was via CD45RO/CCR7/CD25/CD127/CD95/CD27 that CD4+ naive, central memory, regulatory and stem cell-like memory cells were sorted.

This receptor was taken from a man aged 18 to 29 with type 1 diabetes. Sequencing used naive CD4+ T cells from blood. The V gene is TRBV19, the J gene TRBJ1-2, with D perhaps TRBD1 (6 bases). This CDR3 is CASSTTGRYGYTF. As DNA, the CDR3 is TGTGCCAGTAGTACGACAGGCCGCTATGGCTACACCTTC.